Each of the 8 T cell receptor beta chains below was sequenced from the same sample in a study of identical twins. MiXCR was run by TCRdb on the 5' RACE reads, yielding one entry per CDR3 protein. This sample yields 200,000 to 300,000 distinct CDR3 sequences, of which approximately 10% are seen a single time; about a tenth belongs to the top ten. Sequenced: memory T cells sorted from blood. Receptors originate from a man in his forties or fifties in good health.

This sequence joins TRBV5-1 and TRBJ2-7; a weak D match, TRBD2 (7 bases). V was clipped by 4 bases and J by 6 bases, with 23 bases between them. The length of the CDR3 is 16 residues. From germline, CDR1 is SGHRS and CDR2 YFSETQ. The CDR3 is CASSRRGGGGPREQYF. The CDR3, as DNA: TGCGCCAGCAGCCGCAGGGGAGGGGGAGGCCCCCGCGAGCAGTACTTC.

This clonotype was observed at least ten times. The chain combines TRBV4-1 with TRBJ2-7; 8 nucleotides agree with TRBD1. The CDR3 has 16 residues. Germline V gene sequence: CDR1 MGHRA, CDR2 YSYEKL. The trim removed 1 base at V and 3 bases at J, leaving 8 bases unmatched. The DNA for the CDR3 is TGCGCCAGCAGCCAAGTGGGATCAGGGACAGGCTACGAGCAGTACTTC. It yields the protein CASSQVGSGTGYEQYF.

In its sample, this clonotype was seen many times. This chain uses TRBV28 with TRBJ2-7; TRBD1 matches 8 bases. J lost 6 bases, V lost 4 bases, and 8 bases had no gene match. CDR3 length: 14 residues. The germline gives CDR1 MDHEN, CDR2 SYDVKM. The CDR3 is CASSSPGTGGEQYF. The CDR3 DNA is TGTGCCAGCAGTTCCCCCGGGACAGGCGGCGAGCAGTACTTC. Full variable domain (missing parts from reference TRBV28 and TRBJ2-7): DVKVTQSSRYLVKRTGEKVFLECVQDMDHENMFWYRQDPGLGLRLIYFSYDVKMKEKGDIPEGYSVSREKKERFSLILESASTNQTSMYLCASSSPGTGGEQYFGPGTRLTVT.

The chain links TRBV2 to TRBJ2-7; 7 bases are shared with TRBD2. Per the germline V gene, CDR1 is SNHLY and CDR2 is FYNNEI. The CDR3 is made up of 11 amino acids. The V segment lost 8 bases and the J segment 4 bases; nucleotides outside the gene matches: 2. The DNA for the CDR3 is TGTGCCAGCCAGCGGGGTTACGAGCAGTACTTC. Amino acid sequence: CASQRGYEQYF.

The DNA for the CDR3 is TGTGCCAGCAGCTTATCAGGGGGCCAGGTGGATACGCAGTATTTT. Its protein product is CASSLSGGQVDTQYF. The rearrangement joins TRBV11-2 to TRBJ2-3, with 8 bases that match TRBD1. The germline gives CDR1 SGHAT, CDR2 FQNNGV. There are 15 residues in the CDR3. The junction had 7 bases not matched to a gene; V was cut back by 2 bases and J by 6 bases.

This clonotype was seen ten or more times. The V and J genes are TRBV10-3 and TRBJ2-7; 8 bases are a match to TRBD2. Trimming at V came to 2 bases and at J to 0 bases, leaving 12 bases not matched to a gene. The CDR3 loop spans 18 amino acids. Germline CDR1 and CDR2: ENHRY and SYGVKD. The CDR3 DNA sequence: TGTGCCATCAGTGAGGGGGGGGGACTAGTTCGGAGCTCCTACGAGCAGTACTTC. Its protein is CAISEGGGLVRSSYEQYF.

This clonotype came up many times. The V gene is TRBV12-3 or TRBV12-4, the J gene TRBJ1-4, with a possible D match to TRBD1 (5 bases). The CDR3 runs 13 residues. V was clipped by 2 bases and J by 12 bases, with 13 bases between them. The CDR3 region has the DNA TGTGCCAGCAGTTTATTAGCAGGGCAAGAACTGTTTTTT. Amino acids: CASSLLAGQELFF.

This clonotype was recorded at least ten times. The CDR3 region is CASSSDRFLRSQFF. The DNA of the CDR3 is TGTGCCAGCAGCTCAGACAGGTTTCTAAGGTCGCAGTTCTTC. V is TRBV7-9 and J is TRBJ2-1; weak D call: TRBD1 (6 bases). CDR3 length: 14 residues. Germline CDR1 reads SEHNR; CDR2 reads FQNEAQ (reference sequence). V lost 4 bases, J lost 12 bases, and 19 bases lay in between.